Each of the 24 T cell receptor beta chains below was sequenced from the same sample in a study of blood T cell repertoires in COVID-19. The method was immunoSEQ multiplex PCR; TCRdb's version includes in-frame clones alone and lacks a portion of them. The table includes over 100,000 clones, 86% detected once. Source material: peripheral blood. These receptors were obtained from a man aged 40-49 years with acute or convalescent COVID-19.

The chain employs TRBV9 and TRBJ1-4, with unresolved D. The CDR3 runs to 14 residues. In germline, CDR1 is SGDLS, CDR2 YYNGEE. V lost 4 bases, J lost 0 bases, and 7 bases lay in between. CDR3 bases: TGTGCCAGCAGCCTACAGCCAACTAATGAAAAACTGTTTTTT. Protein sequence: CASSLQPTNEKLFF.

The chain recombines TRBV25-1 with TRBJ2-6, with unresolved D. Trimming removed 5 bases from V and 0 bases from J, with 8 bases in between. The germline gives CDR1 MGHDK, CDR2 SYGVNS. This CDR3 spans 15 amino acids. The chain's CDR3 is CASSNSGSGANVLTF. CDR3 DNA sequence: TGTGCCAGCAGTAACAGTGGCTCTGGGGCCAACGTCCTGACTTTC.

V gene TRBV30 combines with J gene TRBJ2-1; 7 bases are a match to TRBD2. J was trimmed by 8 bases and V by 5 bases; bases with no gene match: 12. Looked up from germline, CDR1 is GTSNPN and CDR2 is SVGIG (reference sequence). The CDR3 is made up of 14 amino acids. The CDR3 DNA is TGTGCCTGGGGAGGGCAGACTAGCCGATATGAGCAGTTCTTC. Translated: CAWGGQTSRYEQFF.

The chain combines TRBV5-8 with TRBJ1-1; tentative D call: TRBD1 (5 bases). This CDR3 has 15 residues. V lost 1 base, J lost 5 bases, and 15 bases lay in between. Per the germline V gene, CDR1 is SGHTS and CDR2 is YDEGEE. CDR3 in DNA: TGTGCCAGCAGCTTGCAGGCAGGGTTGAGGACTGAAGCTTTCTTT. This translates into CASSLQAGLRTEAFF.

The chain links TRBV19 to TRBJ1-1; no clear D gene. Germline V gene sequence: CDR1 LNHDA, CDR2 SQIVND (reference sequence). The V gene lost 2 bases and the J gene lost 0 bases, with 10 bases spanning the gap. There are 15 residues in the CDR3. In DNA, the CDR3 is TGTGCCAGTAGTATACGGACGGGGATGAACACTGAAGCTTTCTTT. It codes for CASSIRTGMNTEAFF.

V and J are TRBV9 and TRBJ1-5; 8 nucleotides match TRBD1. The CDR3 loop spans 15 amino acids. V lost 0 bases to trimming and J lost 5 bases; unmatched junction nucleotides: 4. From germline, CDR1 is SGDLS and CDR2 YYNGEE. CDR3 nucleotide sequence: TGTGCCAGCAGCGTAGGGCAGGGGGCTGATCAGCCCCAGCATTTT. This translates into CASSVGQGADQPQHF.

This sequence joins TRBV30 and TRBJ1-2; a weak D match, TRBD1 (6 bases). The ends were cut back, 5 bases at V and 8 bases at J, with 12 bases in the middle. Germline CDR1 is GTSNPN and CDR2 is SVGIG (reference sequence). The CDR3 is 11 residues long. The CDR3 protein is CAWDRSYGYTF. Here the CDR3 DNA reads TGTGCCTGGGACAGGAGCTACGGCTACACCTTC.

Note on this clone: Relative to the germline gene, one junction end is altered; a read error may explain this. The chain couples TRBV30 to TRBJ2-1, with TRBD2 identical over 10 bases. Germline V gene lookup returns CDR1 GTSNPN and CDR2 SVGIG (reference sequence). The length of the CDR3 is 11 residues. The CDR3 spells CTSGDNNEQFF. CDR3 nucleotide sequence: TGCACTAGCGGGGACAACAATGAGCAGTTCTTC.

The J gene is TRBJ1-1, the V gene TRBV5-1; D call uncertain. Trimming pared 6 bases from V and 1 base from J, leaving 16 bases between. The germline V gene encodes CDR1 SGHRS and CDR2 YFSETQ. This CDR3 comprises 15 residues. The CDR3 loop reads CASNWAGFSNTEAFF. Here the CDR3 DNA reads TGCGCCAGCAATTGGGCAGGCTTTTCGAACACTGAAGCTTTCTTT.

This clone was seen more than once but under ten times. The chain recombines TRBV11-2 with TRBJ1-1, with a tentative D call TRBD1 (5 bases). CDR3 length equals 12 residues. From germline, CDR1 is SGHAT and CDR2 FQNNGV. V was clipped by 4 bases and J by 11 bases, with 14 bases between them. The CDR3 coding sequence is TGTGCCAGCAGCTACCCCGGGGGGGTCGCTTTCTTT. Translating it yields CASSYPGGVAFF.

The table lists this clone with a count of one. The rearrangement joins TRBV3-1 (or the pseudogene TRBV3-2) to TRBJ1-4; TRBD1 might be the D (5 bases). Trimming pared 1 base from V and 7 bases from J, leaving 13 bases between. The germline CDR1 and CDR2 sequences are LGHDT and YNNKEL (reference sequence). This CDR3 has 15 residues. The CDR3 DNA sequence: TGTGCCAGCAGCCAAGTTATGGGGCTCGGTGAAAAACTGTTTTTT. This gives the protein CASSQVMGLGEKLFF.

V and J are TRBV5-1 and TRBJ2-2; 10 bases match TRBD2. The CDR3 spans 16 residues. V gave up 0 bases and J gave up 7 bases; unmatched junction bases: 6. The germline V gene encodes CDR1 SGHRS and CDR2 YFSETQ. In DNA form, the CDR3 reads TGCGCCAGCAGCTTGGAGTCTAGCGGGAGTTTCGGGGAGCTGTTTTTT. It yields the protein CASSLESSGSFGELFF.

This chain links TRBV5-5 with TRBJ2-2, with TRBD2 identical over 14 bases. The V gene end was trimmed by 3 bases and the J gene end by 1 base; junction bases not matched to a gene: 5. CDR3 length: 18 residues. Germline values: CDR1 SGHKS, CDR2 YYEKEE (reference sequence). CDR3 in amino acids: CASSSGLAGGGNTGELFF. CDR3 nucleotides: TGTGCCAGCAGCTCTGGACTAGCGGGGGGCGGGAACACCGGGGAGCTGTTTTTT.

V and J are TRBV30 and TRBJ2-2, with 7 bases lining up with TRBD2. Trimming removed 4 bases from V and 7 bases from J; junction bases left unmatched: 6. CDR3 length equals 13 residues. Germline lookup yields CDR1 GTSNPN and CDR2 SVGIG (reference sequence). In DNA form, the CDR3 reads TGTGCCTGGACACCCGGGGGGAACGGGGAGCTGTTTTTT. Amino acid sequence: CAWTPGGNGELFF.

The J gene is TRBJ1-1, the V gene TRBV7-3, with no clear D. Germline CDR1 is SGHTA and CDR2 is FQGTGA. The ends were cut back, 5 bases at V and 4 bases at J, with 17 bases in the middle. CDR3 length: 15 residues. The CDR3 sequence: CASSLRGGLGTEAFF. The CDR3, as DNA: TGTGCCAGCAGCCTCCGGGGAGGGTTGGGCACTGAAGCTTTCTTT.

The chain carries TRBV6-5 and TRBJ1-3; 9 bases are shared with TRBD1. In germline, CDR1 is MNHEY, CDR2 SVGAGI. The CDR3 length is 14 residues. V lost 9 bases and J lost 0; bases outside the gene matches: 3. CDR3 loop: CASEQGASGNTIYF. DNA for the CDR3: TGTGCCAGTGAACAGGGGGCCTCTGGAAACACCATATATTTT.

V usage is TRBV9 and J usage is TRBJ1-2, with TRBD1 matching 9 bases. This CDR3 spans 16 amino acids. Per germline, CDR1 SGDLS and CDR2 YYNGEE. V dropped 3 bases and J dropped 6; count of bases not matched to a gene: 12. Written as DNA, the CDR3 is TGTGCCAGCAGCGAAGGGACAGGGAGAGGCCGGGATGGCTACACCTTC. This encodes CASSEGTGRGRDGYTF.

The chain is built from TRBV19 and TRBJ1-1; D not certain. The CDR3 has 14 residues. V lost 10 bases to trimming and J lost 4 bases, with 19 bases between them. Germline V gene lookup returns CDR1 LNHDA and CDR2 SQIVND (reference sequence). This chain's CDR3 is CATTISGSGTEAFF. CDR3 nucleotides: TGTGCCACTACGATCTCGGGGTCGGGCACTGAAGCTTTCTTT.

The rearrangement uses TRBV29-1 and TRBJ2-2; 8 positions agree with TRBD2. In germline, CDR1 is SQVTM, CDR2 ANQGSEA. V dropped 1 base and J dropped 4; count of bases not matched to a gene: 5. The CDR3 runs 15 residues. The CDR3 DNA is TGCAGCGTTGAAGCCCAGACTAGCGTCACCGGGGAGCTGTTTTTT. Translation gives CSVEAQTSVTGELFF.

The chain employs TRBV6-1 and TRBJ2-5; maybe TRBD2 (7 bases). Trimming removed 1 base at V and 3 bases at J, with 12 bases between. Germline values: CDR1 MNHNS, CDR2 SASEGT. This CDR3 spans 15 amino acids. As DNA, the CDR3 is TGTGCCAGCAGTGAAGTGGGGGGGGGCAAAGAGACCCAGTACTTC. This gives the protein CASSEVGGGKETQYF.

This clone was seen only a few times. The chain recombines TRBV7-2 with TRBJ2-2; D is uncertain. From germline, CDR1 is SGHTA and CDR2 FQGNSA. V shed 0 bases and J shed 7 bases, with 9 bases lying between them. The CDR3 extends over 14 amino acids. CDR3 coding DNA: TGTGCCAGCAGCTTAGCCACAGATCTCGGGGAGCTGTTTTTT. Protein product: CASSLATDLGELFF.

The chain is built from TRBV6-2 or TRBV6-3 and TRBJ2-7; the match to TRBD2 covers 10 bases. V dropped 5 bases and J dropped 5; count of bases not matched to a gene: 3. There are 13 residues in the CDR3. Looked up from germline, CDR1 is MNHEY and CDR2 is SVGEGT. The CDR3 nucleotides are TGTGCCAGCAGTACTGGGACTAGCGACGAGCAGTACTTC. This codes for CASSTGTSDEQYF.

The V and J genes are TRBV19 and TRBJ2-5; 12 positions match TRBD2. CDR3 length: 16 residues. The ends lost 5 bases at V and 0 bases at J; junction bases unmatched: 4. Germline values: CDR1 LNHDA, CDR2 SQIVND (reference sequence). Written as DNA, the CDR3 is TGTGCCAGTAGTTCGACTAGCGGGGGCTACCAAGAGACCCAGTACTTC. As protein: CASSSTSGGYQETQYF. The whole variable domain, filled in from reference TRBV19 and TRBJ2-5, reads DGGITQSPKYLFRKEGQNVTLSCEQNLNHDAMYWYRQDPGQGLRLIYYSQIVNDFQKGDIAEGYSVSREKKESFPLTVTSAQKNPTAFYLCASSSTSGGYQETQYFGPGTRLLVL.

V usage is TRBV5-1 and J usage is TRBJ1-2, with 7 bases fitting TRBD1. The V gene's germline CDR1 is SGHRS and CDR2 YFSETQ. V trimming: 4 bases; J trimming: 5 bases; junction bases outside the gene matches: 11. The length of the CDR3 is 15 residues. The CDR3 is CASSPRQGMGYGYTF. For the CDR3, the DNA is TGCGCCAGCAGCCCCCGACAGGGTATGGGGTATGGCTACACCTTC.